This TCR beta chain was profiled in a study of T cell responses to AZD1222 COVID-19 vaccine. The data were produced by immunoSEQ multiplex PCR, yet TCRdb's version contains in-frame clones alone and is incomplete. This table has 85,000 to 90,000 clones, under 95% appearing once. The clonotype was recovered from an adult in good health. Source: peripheral blood, taken on day 0 of MenACWY control vaccination.

The CDR3 sequence: CASSQSARGQVETQYF. The CDR3 DNA sequence: TGTGCCAGCAGCCAAAGCGCCCGGGGGCAGGTCGAGACCCAGTACTTC. V usage is TRBV3-1 (or the pseudogene TRBV3-2) and J usage is TRBJ2-5, with D perhaps TRBD1 or TRBD2 (6 bases each). Trimming shortened V by 2 bases and J by 5 bases, and 18 bases separated the two germline ends. The CDR3 has 16 amino acids. CDR1 is LGHDT, CDR2 YNNKEL, per germline (reference sequence).